This TCR beta chain comes out of a study of blood T cell repertoires in COVID-19. Germline CDR1 LNHDA, CDR2 SQIVND (reference sequence). This CDR3 has 13 amino acids. Trimming took 5 bases from V and 2 from J, leaving 9 bases between them. Profiling relied on immunoSEQ multiplex PCR, and the TCRdb table lists in-frame clones only, not all of them. The repertoire consists of 250,000 to 300,000 clones, with 80% to 85% occurring once and the leading ten covering about 5%. The sequencing sample was made of PBMCs or T cells enriched from blood (not recorded which). The sequence came from a man aged 35-49 years who had been exposed to COVID-19. The gene calls are TRBV19 and TRBJ1-2, with unresolved D. The CDR3 is CASSFPGNYGYTF. For the CDR3, the DNA is TGTGCCAGTAGTTTCCCGGGGAACTATGGCTACACCTTC.